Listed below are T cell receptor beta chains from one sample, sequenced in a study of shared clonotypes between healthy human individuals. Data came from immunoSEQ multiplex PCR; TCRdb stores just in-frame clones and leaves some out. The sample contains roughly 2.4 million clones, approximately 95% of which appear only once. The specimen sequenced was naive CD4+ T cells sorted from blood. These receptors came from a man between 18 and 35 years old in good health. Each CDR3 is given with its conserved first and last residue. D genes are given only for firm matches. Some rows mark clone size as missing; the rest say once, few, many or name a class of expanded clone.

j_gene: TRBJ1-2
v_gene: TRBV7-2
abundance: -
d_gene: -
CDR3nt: TGTGCCAGCAGTCTAGACGACAGGCCCAACTATGGCTACACCTTC
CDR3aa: CASSLDDRPNYGYTF

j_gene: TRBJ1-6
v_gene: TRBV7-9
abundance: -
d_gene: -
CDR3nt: TGTGCCAGCAGCTTACAGGGGAAGGGTTCACCCCTCCACTTT
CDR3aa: CASSLQGKGSPLHF

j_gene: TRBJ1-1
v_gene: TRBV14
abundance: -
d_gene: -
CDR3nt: TGTGCCAGCAGCCAAATGACGAGGGCTGAAGCTTTCTTT
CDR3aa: CASSQMTRAEAFF

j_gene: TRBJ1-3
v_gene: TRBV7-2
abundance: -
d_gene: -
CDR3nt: TGTGCCAGCAGCGTATCTAGCTCTGGAAACACCATATATTTT
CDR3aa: CASSVSSSGNTIYF

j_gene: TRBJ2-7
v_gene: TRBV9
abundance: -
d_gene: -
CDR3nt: TGTGCCAGCAGCGCAGCGGGACAGAAGACCTACGAGCAGTACTTC
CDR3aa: CASSAAGQKTYEQYF

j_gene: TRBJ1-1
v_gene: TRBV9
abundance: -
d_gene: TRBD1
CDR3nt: TGTGCCAGCAGCGTAGCTGAGGCAGGGGGAGCTTTCTTT
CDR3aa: CASSVAEAGGAFF

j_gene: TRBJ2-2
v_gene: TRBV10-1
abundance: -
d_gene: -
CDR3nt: TGCGCCAGCAGTGAGTCGGGGCAGGTTCGGACCGGGGAGCTGTTTTTT
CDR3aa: CASSESGQVRTGELFF

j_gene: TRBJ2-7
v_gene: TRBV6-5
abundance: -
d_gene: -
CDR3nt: TGTGCCAGCAGTTATCGCGGGGCCAGGAACGGCGAGCAGTACTTC
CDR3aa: CASSYRGARNGEQYF

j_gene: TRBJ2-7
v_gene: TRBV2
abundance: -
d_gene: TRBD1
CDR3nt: TGTGCCAGCAGTGGGTGGGGACAGGGTACCTACGAGCAGTACTTC
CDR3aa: CASSGWGQGTYEQYF

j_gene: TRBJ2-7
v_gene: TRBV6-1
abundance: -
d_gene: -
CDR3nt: TGTGCCAGCAGTGCGGGACATGCAAAAATCGGGGTCTCCTACGAGCAGTACTTC
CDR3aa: CASSAGHAKIGVSYEQYF

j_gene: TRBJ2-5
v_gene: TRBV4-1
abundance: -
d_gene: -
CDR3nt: TGCGCCAGCAGCCGAGGCAGGATGGAGTACCAAGAGACCCAGTACTTC
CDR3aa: CASSRGRMEYQETQYF

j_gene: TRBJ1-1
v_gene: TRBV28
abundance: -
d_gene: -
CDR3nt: TGTGCCAGCAAACTAGGCACTTTGAACACTGAAGCTTTCTTT
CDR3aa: CASKLGTLNTEAFF

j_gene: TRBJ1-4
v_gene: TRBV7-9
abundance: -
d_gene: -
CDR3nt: TGTGCCAGCAGCTTATCACAGGGAGATAACGAAAAACTGTTTTTT
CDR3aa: CASSLSQGDNEKLFF

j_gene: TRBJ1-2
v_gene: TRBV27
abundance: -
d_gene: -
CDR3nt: TGTGCCAGCAGTTTATCAAGGGACCCGAGGTATGGCTACACCTTC
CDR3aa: CASSLSRDPRYGYTF

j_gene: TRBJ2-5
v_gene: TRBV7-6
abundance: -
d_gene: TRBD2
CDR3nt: TGTGCCAGCAGCCTGACTAGCGGGAGGGCCAGAGAGACCCAGTACTTC
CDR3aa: CASSLTSGRARETQYF

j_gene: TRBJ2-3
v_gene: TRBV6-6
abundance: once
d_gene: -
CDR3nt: TGTGCCAGCAGGGACTCCGGCACAGATACGCAGTATTTT
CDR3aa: CASRDSGTDTQYF

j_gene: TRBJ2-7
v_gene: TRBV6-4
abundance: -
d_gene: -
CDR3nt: TGTGCCAGCAGTGACTCCCGGGGTCAGGGCGTCTACGAGCAGTACTTC
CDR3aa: CASSDSRGQGVYEQYF

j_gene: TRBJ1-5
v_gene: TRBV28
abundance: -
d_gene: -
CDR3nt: TGTGCCAGCATTAGTGTTAGCAATCAGCCCCAGCATTTT
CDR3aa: CASISVSNQPQHF

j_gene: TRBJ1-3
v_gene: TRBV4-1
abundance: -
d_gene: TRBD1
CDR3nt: TGCGCCAGCAGCCGTGGACAGGGGGAAGTGGCTGGAAACACCATATATTTT
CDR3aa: CASSRGQGEVAGNTIYF

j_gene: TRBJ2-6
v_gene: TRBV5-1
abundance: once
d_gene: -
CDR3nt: TGCGCCAGCAGCCTTAATTTGGCTGGGGCCAACGTCCTGACTTTC
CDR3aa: CASSLNLAGANVLTF

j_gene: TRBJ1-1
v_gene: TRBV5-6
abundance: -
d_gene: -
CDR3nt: TGTGCCAGCAGCTTGGGGGTGGTGAACACTGAAGCTTTCTTT
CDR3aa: CASSLGVVNTEAFF

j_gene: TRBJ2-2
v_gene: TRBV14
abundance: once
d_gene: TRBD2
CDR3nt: TGTGCCAGCAGCCAGTTTGCGGGAGGAACGGGGGAGCTGTTTTTT
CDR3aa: CASSQFAGGTGELFF

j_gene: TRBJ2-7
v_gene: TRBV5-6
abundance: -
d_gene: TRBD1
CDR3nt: TGTGCCAGCAGCGCCGCCGGGACAGGGGTTGAAGAGCAGTACTTC
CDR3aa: CASSAAGTGVEEQYF

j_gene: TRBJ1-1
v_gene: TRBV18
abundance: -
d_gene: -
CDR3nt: TGTGCCAGCTCACCGCTCGGGACCGTGAACACTGAAGCTTTCTTT
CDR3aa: CASSPLGTVNTEAFF

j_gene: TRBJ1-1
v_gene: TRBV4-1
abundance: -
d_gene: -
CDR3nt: TGCGCCAGCAGCCAAAACCTGGGTTTGGGCACTGAAGCTTTCTTT
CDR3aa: CASSQNLGLGTEAFF

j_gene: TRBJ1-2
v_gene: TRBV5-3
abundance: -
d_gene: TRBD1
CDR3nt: TGTGCCAGAAGCTTGCCGGGACAGGACTCCTATGGCTACACCTTC
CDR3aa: CARSLPGQDSYGYTF

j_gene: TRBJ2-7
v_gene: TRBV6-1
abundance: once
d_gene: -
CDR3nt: TGTGCCAGCAGTGAACTGGTGACGGCCGCTTCCGAGCAGTACTTC
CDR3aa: CASSELVTAASEQYF

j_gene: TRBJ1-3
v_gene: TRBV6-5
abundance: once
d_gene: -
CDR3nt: TGTGCCAGCAGACCGGGGGGGGGCAGAAACACCATATATTTT
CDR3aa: CASRPGGGRNTIYF

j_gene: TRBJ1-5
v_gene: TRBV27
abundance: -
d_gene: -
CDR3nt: TGTGCCAGCAGTTCGGTGGGGGTTCGAAGCAATCAGCCCCAGCATTTT
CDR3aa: CASSSVGVRSNQPQHF

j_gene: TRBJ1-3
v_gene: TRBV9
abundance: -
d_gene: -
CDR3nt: TGTGCCAGCAGCGTATCTGGAAACACCATATATTTT
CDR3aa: CASSVSGNTIYF

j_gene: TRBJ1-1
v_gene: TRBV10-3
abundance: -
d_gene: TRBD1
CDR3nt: TGTGCCATCATCCGACAGGGTGGGAACACTGAAGCTTTCTTT
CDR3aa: CAIIRQGGNTEAFF

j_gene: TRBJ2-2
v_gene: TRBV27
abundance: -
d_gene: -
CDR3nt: TGTGCCAGCAGTTTTACGAACACCGGGGAGCTGTTTTTT
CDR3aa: CASSFTNTGELFF

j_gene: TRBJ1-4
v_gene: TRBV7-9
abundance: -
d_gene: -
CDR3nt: TGTGCCAGCGCCCGGGGAGCTAATGAAAAACTGTTTTTT
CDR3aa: CASARGANEKLFF

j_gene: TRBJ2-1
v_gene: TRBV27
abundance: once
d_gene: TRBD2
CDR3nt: TGTGCCAGCAGCTCGTCTAGCGGGAGGTCCTACAATGAGCGGTTCTTC
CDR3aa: CASSSSSGRSYNERFF

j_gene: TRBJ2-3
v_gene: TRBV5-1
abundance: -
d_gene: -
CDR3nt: TGCGCCAGCAGCTTGACTTTAGATACGCAGTATTTT
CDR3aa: CASSLTLDTQYF

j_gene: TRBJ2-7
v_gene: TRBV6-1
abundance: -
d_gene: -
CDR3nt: TGTGCCAGCAGTGATGAGGGTTTCTACGAGCAGTACTTC
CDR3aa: CASSDEGFYEQYF

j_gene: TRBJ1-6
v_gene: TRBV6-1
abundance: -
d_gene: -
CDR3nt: TGTGCCAGCACCTTGCAGGGAAACGATAATTCACCCCTCCACTTT
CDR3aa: CASTLQGNDNSPLHF

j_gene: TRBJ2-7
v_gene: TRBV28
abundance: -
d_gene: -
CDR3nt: TGTGCCAGCAGTCTCCCCCGCCTGCACGAGCAGTACTTC
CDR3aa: CASSLPRLHEQYF

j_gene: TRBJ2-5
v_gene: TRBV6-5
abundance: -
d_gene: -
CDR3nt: TGTGCCAGCAGATCCGTAGGGGAGACCCAGTACTTC
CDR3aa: CASRSVGETQYF

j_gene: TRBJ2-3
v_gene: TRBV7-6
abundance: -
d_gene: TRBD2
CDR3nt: TGTGCCAGCAGCTTAGCTCCTAGCGGGATTAGCACAGATACGCAGTATTTT
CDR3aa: CASSLAPSGISTDTQYF